This is a list of T cell receptor beta chains from one sample in a study of T-cell memory formation after mild COVID-19. TCRdb itself ran the 5' RACE reads through MiXCR, one entry per CDR3 protein. This sample has 500,000 to 600,000 distinct CDR3 sequences; over 15% occur once, and the top ten carry about 12%. Material: PBMCs or a T cell subset sorted from them (not recorded which). Receptor source: an adult woman who had mild COVID-19 (a few samples of this study predate the infection). Cell type and time point are not known. Each CDR3 is given with its conserved first and last residue. Fields, in order: CDR3 DNA, CDR3 protein, clone size, J gene, D gene, V gene. The D gene is left open where the match is weak. Clone size is not always given. Where it is, it says once, few, many or a class for expanded clones.

TGTGCCAGCAGTATGGACAGGAGCCATCGCACAGATACGCAGTATTTT	CASSMDRSHRTDTQYF	few	TRBJ2-3	TRBD1	TRBV27
TGCAGTGCTAGGAGCGGGGCTCCGAGGTACGAGCAGTACTTC	CSARSGAPRYEQYF	NA	TRBJ2-7	TRBD2	TRBV20-1
TGTGCCAGCTCACCACCGTCCGGGGGTGCTTACAATGAGCAGTTCTTC	CASSPPSGGAYNEQFF	NA	TRBJ2-1	NA	TRBV18
TGTGCCAGCAGTTACTCGCAGGTCTCAGGGGCTTTCTTT	CASSYSQVSGAFF	few	TRBJ1-1	NA	TRBV6-5
TGTGCCAGCAGTCAGGGAGGGCCCTCCTACGAGCAGTACTTC	CASSQGGPSYEQYF	NA	TRBJ2-7	TRBD2	TRBV6-2/TRBV6-3
TGTGCCAGCAGTGAAGCGCTTCGGGGAGACTACGAGCAGTACTTC	CASSEALRGDYEQYF	few	TRBJ2-7	NA	TRBV2
TGCGCCAGCAGCCGGGACAACTATGGCTACACCTTC	CASSRDNYGYTF	NA	TRBJ1-2	NA	TRBV5-1
TGTGCCAGCAGCCCTAGTTCGGCAGGTCCTGAAGCTTTCTTT	CASSPSSAGPEAFF	many	TRBJ1-1	NA	TRBV5-4
TGTGCCAGCTCACCACCGGAGATGATGAACACTGAAGCTTTCTTT	CASSPPEMMNTEAFF	NA	TRBJ1-1	NA	TRBV18
TGCGCCAGCAGCTTGCTTTCTTTTGGGCCGGAAGGGTACAATGAGCAGTTCTTC	CASSLLSFGPEGYNEQFF	NA	TRBJ2-1	NA	TRBV5-1
TGTGCCAGCAGCACCCGCGGGGGCACCAATGAGCAGTTCTTC	CASSTRGGTNEQFF	NA	TRBJ2-1	NA	TRBV5-4
TGTGCCAGCAGCTTAGTTTCCCAGCGCGACTACGAGCAGTACTTC	CASSLVSQRDYEQYF	NA	TRBJ2-7	NA	TRBV7-2
TGTGCCAGCAGCAAAACCTACGAGCAGTACTTC	CASSKTYEQYF	many	TRBJ2-7	NA	TRBV21-1
TGCGCCAGCAGCTATCTTACCGGGACTATCCCAGATACGCAGTATTTT	CASSYLTGTIPDTQYF	NA	TRBJ2-3	TRBD2	TRBV5-1
TGTGCCAGCAGCTTAGGGGACGCAAACTACGAGCAGTACTTC	CASSLGDANYEQYF	NA	TRBJ2-7	NA	TRBV7-9
TGCAGTGCTAGGCGACAGGGGAGCCTCTACGAGCAGTACTTC	CSARRQGSLYEQYF	few	TRBJ2-7	TRBD1	TRBV20-1
TGTGCCAGCTCACCCCCGGGACGCCCCTACGAGCAGTACTTC	CASSPPGRPYEQYF	many	TRBJ2-7	NA	TRBV18